This is a list of T cell receptor beta chains from one sample in a study of CD8 T cells in ankylosing spondylitis. From the 5' RACE reads, TCRdb called clonotypes with MiXCR, one entry per CDR3 protein. Of over 400,000 distinct CDR3 sequences in the sample, roughly 25% were seen once. The specimen was blood, either unsorted or a sorted T cell fraction (not recorded which). These receptors were collected from a male donor with ankylosing spondylitis. Both conserved end residues are trimmed from each CDR3. Fields, in order: J gene, V gene, CDR3 protein.

TRBJ2-2 | TRBV7-2 | ASSIIGAENTGELF
TRBJ2-2 | TRBV10-1 | ASSFRTDGAGELF
TRBJ1-6 | TRBV12-3/TRBV12-4 | ASSSLEVTLH
TRBJ2-4 | TRBV12-3/TRBV12-4 | ASRGGAKNIQY
TRBJ2-5 | TRBV30 | AWSGSSGGETQY
TRBJ1-1 | TRBV5-1 | ASSPEAGDIESTEAF
TRBJ2-5 | TRBV12-3/TRBV12-4 | ASRPRTGAPTQY
TRBJ2-7 | TRBV5-1 | ASSLVRPNSYEQY
TRBJ1-2 | TRBV12-3/TRBV12-4 | ASRTQEKNYGYT
TRBJ2-3 | TRBV20-1 | SALGAGLTDTQY
TRBJ2-1 | TRBV6-1 | ASRPAGLAGGAFNEQF
TRBJ2-1 | TRBV5-1 | ASSFQRGRGFSYNEQF
TRBJ2-1 | TRBV5-1 | ASSLQRYNEQF
TRBJ1-1 | TRBV11-2 | ASSPAAPGQRNTEAF
TRBJ1-2 | TRBV5-1 | ASNRLTGDNYGYT
TRBJ2-1 | TRBV20-1 | SASGLAGGYNEQF